This passage covers 26 T cell receptor beta chains from one sample sequenced in a study of cytomegalovirus exposure and HLA in healthy donors. The repertoire was sequenced with immunoSEQ multiplex PCR; TCRdb's copy has only in-frame clones and lacks some. The table has 200,000 to 250,000 clones, over 80% seen once; the top ten hold about 14%. Sequences were obtained from PBMCs. These receptors were obtained from a woman aged 25 to 45 in good health and CMV-seropositive.

The count of this clone is one. V is TRBV5-6 and J is TRBJ1-2; unclear D gene. The CDR3 extends over 15 amino acids. Germline CDR1 SGHDT, CDR2 YYEEEE. The ends were cut back, 0 bases at V and 0 bases at J, with 9 bases in the middle. CDR3 DNA: TGTGCCAGCAGCTTGGGCGGTAAAGCTAACTATGGCTACACCTTC. It yields the protein CASSLGGKANYGYTF.

This rearrangement joins TRBV5-1 to TRBJ2-7; TRBD1 matches at 10 bases. This CDR3 is built from 15 residues. Germline values: CDR1 SGHRS, CDR2 YFSETQ. V lost 4 bases and J lost 5; bases outside the gene matches: 9. DNA for the CDR3: TGCGCCAGCAGCCACCGGGACAGGGGCACCCACGAGCAGTACTTC. The encoded protein is CASSHRDRGTHEQYF.

V and J are TRBV5-1 and TRBJ2-1; TRBD2 matches 11 bases. The ends lost 4 bases at V and 7 bases at J; junction bases unmatched: 7. The CDR3 consists of 15 residues. CDR1 SGHRS and CDR2 YFSETQ come from the germline V gene. The DNA of the CDR3 is TGCGCCAGCAGCAGAACTAGCGGGAGTACAAATGAGCAGTTCTTC. It is translated as CASSRTSGSTNEQFF.

The gene calls are TRBV14 and TRBJ2-2, with 9 bases identical to TRBD2. The trim removed 1 base at V and 4 bases at J, leaving 7 bases unmatched. Germline loops: CDR1 SGHDN, CDR2 FVKESK. The CDR3 extends over 17 amino acids. The CDR3 bases are TGTGCCAGCAGCCAAGTCTGGCGGGAGGGCGGCACCGGGGAGCTGTTTTTT. This gives the protein CASSQVWREGGTGELFF.

This clone was detected once. The rearrangement uses TRBV6-6 and TRBJ2-1, with D maybe TRBD1 (6 bases). Per germline, CDR1 MNHNY and CDR2 SVGAGI (reference sequence). The CDR3 contains 11 residues. V was shortened by 8 bases and J by 8 bases, with 10 bases between the two germline ends. This CDR3 reads CASVTGDEQFF. The CDR3 bases are TGTGCCAGCGTGACAGGTGATGAGCAGTTCTTC.

The table lists this clone with a count of one. The J gene is TRBJ1-1, the V gene TRBV18, with 7 nucleotides matching TRBD1. Trimming at V came to 4 bases and at J to 6 bases, leaving 5 bases not matched to a gene. Germline V gene lookup returns CDR1 KGHSH and CDR2 LQKENI. The CDR3 extends over 13 amino acids. DNA of the CDR3: TGTGCCAGCTCACTAGGACAGGCTGCTGAAGCTTTCTTT. Protein sequence: CASSLGQAAEAFF.

This chain joins TRBV7-6 and TRBJ2-7; 8 nucleotides match TRBD1. Germline values: CDR1 SGHVS, CDR2 FNYEAQ. With V trimmed by 6 bases and J by 4 bases, 5 bases remained unmatched. CDR3 length: 13 amino acids. The CDR3 DNA reads TGTGCCAGCAGTGTTACAGGGGGGTACGAGCAGTACTTC. Translation: CASSVTGGYEQYF.

In DNA, the CDR3 is TGCGCCAGCAGTTACTTCGCTTCCTACGAGCAGTACTTC. Encoded protein: CASSYFASYEQYF. The chain is built from TRBV5-1 and TRBJ2-7; unclear D gene. CDR3 size: 13 residues. Trimming stripped 5 bases from V and 1 base from J, with 10 bases between. CDR1 and CDR2 from the germline V gene are SGHRS and YFSETQ.

The chain couples TRBV29-1 to TRBJ1-2; no firm D call. The CDR3 runs to 13 residues. Germline CDR1 reads SQVTM; CDR2 reads ANQGSEA. V lost 7 bases and J 5 bases, leaving 17 bases between the germline ends. The CDR3 spells CSAALAADYGYTF. The CDR3 nucleotides are TGCAGCGCCGCCCTTGCGGCAGATTATGGCTACACCTTC.

This clone is a singleton in its sample. J is TRBJ1-1 and V is TRBV27; 7 bases line up with TRBD1. This CDR3 has 12 residues. J was trimmed by 8 bases and V by 5 bases; bases with no gene match: 5. Germline lookup yields CDR1 MNHEY and CDR2 SMNVEV (reference sequence). The CDR3 loop reads CASSGWTGEAFF. CDR3 DNA: TGTGCCAGCAGTGGCTGGACAGGAGAAGCTTTCTTT.

This clone occurred once. The rearrangement links TRBV2 to TRBJ2-5; 10 nucleotides line up with TRBD1. Germline assignment: CDR1 SNHLY and CDR2 FYNNEI. The CDR3 totals 14 residues. The V and J ends lost 7 bases and 2 bases, in that order; junction bases with no gene match: 4. The CDR3 DNA reads TGTGCCAGCAACCCGGGACAGGGGCAAGAGACCCAGTACTTC. Its protein is CASNPGQGQETQYF. Together with reference TRBV2 and TRBJ2-5, the CDR3 gives the full variable domain: EPEVTQTPSHQVTQMGQEVILRCVPISNHLYFYWYRQILGQKVEFLVSFYNNEISEKSEIFDDQFSVERPDGSNFTLKIRSTKLEDSAMYFCASNPGQGQETQYFGPGTRLLVL.

The chain combines TRBV6-1 with TRBJ2-1; TRBD2 might be the D (5 bases). The CDR3 is 13 residues long. Germline V gives CDR1 MNHNS, CDR2 SASEGT. Trimming cost V 5 bases and J 5 bases, with 10 bases left between them. The CDR3 loop reads CASSRTRNNEQFF. The CDR3 DNA follows: TGTGCCAGCAGTAGGACTCGGAACAATGAGCAGTTCTTC.

The rearrangement joins TRBV9 to TRBJ2-2; 9 bases fit TRBD2. This CDR3 region has 17 residues. V shed 3 bases, J shed 1 base, and the junction held 7 bases outside the gene matches. Germline V gene lookup returns CDR1 SGDLS and CDR2 YYNGEE. The CDR3 is CASSDSGRGVNTGELFF. As DNA, the CDR3 is TGTGCCAGCAGCGATAGCGGGAGAGGGGTGAACACCGGGGAGCTGTTTTTT.

The chain uses TRBV5-6 and TRBJ2-3, with a possible D match to TRBD2 (6 bases). The CDR3 runs 14 residues. Trimming left V 5 bases short and J 2 bases short, with 12 bases between. Germline lookup yields CDR1 SGHDT and CDR2 YYEEEE. CDR3 loop: CASSIRDFTDTQYF. CDR3 nucleotides: TGTGCCAGCAGTATCCGGGACTTCACAGATACGCAGTATTTT.

The gene calls are TRBV11-3 and TRBJ2-6; D not resolved. V lost 5 bases, J lost 1 base, and 15 bases lay in between. Per germline, CDR1 SGHNT and CDR2 YENEEA. The length of the CDR3 is 17 residues. This CDR3 reads CASSPRSRASGANVLTF. The CDR3 region has the DNA TGTGCCAGCAGCCCACGCTCAAGGGCTTCTGGGGCCAACGTCCTGACTTTC.

This rearrangement joins TRBV27 to TRBJ1-1; D gene unclear. Trimming took 6 bases from V and 6 from J, leaving 17 bases between them. CDR1 and CDR2 from the germline V gene are MNHEY and SMNVEV (reference sequence). The CDR3 sequence is 14 residues long. In DNA form, the CDR3 reads TGTGCCAGCAGCCATCCGGGCAGGCGGGCTGAAGCTTTCTTT. Its translation: CASSHPGRRAEAFF.

The V call is TRBV29-1, the J call TRBJ2-1; tentatively, D is TRBD2 (6 bases). The CDR3 is made up of 12 amino acids. The germline V and J ends were trimmed by 3 bases and 7 bases, with 10 bases remaining between them. The germline V gene has CDR1 SQVTM and CDR2 ANQGSEA. CDR3 amino acids: CSVEEGVNEQFF. The CDR3 nucleotides read TGCAGCGTTGAGGAGGGAGTGAATGAGCAGTTCTTC.

The gene calls are TRBV6-1 and TRBJ2-7, with TRBD2 identical over 7 bases. Germline V gene lookup returns CDR1 MNHNS and CDR2 SASEGT. The CDR3 spans 16 residues. V lost 2 bases, J lost 4 bases, and 11 bases stayed unmatched. CDR3 residues: CASSEPFRLAVYEQYF. CDR3 in DNA: TGTGCCAGCAGTGAACCGTTTAGGCTAGCGGTGTACGAGCAGTACTTC.

V usage is TRBV11-2 and J usage is TRBJ1-2; 7 bases agree with TRBD1. Germline V lookup: CDR1 SGHAT, CDR2 FQNNGV. The CDR3 runs 15 residues. With V trimmed by 4 bases and J by 3 bases, 8 bases remained unmatched. CDR3 region: CASSWDSSGHYGYTF. The CDR3 nucleotides read TGTGCCAGCAGCTGGGACAGCTCAGGACACTATGGCTACACCTTC.

The chain employs TRBV7-2 and TRBJ1-5; D not resolved. CDR1 is SGHTA, CDR2 FQGNSA, per germline. Trimming removed 6 bases from V and 7 bases from J, with 22 bases in between. This CDR3 is built from 16 residues. The CDR3 loop is CASSSSNWVSGQPQHF. The CDR3 DNA reads as TGTGCCAGCAGTTCCTCAAACTGGGTCTCGGGGCAGCCCCAGCATTTT.

J is TRBJ2-2 and V is TRBV21-1; the table's TRBD2 call for D was not verified on the DNA. TRBV21-1 has pseudogene status. This CDR3 is 16 amino acids long. The CDR3 loop reads CASSILVKKVFGELFF. DNA of the CDR3: TGTGCCAGCAGCATATTAGTGAAGAAAGTTTTCGGGGAGCTGTTTTTT.

The chain joins TRBV6-4 to TRBJ1-2; tentative D call: TRBD1 (5 bases). Germline values: CDR1 MRHNA, CDR2 SNTAGT. The CDR3 consists of 15 residues. Trimming removed 0 bases from V and 6 bases from J, with 14 bases in between. Here the CDR3 reads CASSDSFRQKNGYTF. The CDR3, as DNA: TGTGCCAGCAGTGACTCGTTTCGACAGAAGAATGGCTACACCTTC.

The rearrangement joins TRBV28 to TRBJ2-7, with D tentatively TRBD2 (6 bases). Germline values: CDR1 MDHEN, CDR2 SYDVKM. Deletions cut 7 bases from V and 0 bases from J, with 16 bases between. There are 15 residues in the CDR3. CDR3 in DNA: TGTGCCAGCAAAGGCGGGACGGTGGCCTCCTACGAGCAGTACTTC. It codes for CASKGGTVASYEQYF.

J is TRBJ1-2 and V is TRBV30; D call uncertain. V lost 0 bases and J 8 bases, leaving 13 bases between the germline ends. The CDR3 spans 13 residues. CDR1 is GTSNPN, CDR2 SVGIG, per germline (reference sequence). In DNA form, the CDR3 reads TGTGCCTGGAGTGTAGTGGCAGGACGGGGCTACACCTTC. It yields the protein CAWSVVAGRGYTF.

The chain is built from TRBV6-1 and TRBJ2-7, with 9 bases identical to TRBD2. Germline assignment: CDR1 MNHNS and CDR2 SASEGT. J lost 3 bases, V lost 6 bases, and 9 bases had no gene match. The CDR3 is made up of 15 amino acids. The CDR3 DNA reads as TGTGCCAGCAGAAGTCTAGCGGGACGGGGCTACGAGCAGTACTTC. It yields the protein CASRSLAGRGYEQYF.

There are a few counts of this clone. J is TRBJ1-2 and V is TRBV29-1; TRBD1 aligns across 7 bases. Germline CDR1 and CDR2: SQVTM and ANQGSEA. This CDR3 region has 13 residues. V lost 7 bases, J lost 2 bases, and 7 bases stayed unmatched. DNA for the CDR3: TGCAGCGCCGAACAGGGGACAAACTATGGCTACACCTTC. Its protein is CSAEQGTNYGYTF.